The sequence of this T cell receptor beta chain was determined in a study of T-cell reconstitution after alpha-beta-depleted transplantation in children. Findings of the study overall: At day 60, the high TCRbeta diversity found in some patients originated from recipient T cells and thymic progenitors that had survived. Approximately two months post-transplant, alpha-beta T cells reportedly originated from several hundred expanded graft clones. By one year post-transplant, T-cell counts and diversity largely arose from T cells that were newly produced.

Trimming removed 1 base from V and 8 bases from J, with 17 bases in between. Germline loops: CDR1 MNHEY, CDR2 SMNVEV (reference sequence). CDR3 length: 15 residues. TCRbeta library construction was performed incorporating unique molecular identifiers. TCRdb processed the PCR reads anew with MiXCR; each CDR3 protein has one entry. The sample has just over 950,000 distinct CDR3 sequences, about 29% seen once; the top ten hold 28%. A remark on this clonotype: Its antigen is unknown.

The specimen comprised PBMCs, mostly from graft donor cells, sampled 360 days after TCRalphabeta/CD19-depleted stem cell transplant. The chain links TRBV27 to TRBJ1-2; D may be TRBD1 (6 bases). The TCR sequence derives from a boy under two years old who had a stem cell transplant for SCID, so the T cells may come from the graft donor. CDR3 sequence (DNA): TGTGCCAGCAGTTTATTCCCGGGACATAAGAAGGGCTACACCTTC. Protein sequence: CASSLFPGHKKGYTF.